These T cell receptor beta chains were read from a single sample in a study of CD8 T cells in Susac syndrome. TCRdb reprocessed the immunoSEQ multiplex PCR reads via MiXCR and lists one record per CDR3 protein. The sample includes 150,000 to 200,000 distinct CDR3 sequences, 80% to 95% of them seen just once. The sequencing input was CD4+ T cells from PBMCs. The receptors shown here come from a human donor with multiple sclerosis. Each CDR3 is given with its conserved first and last residue. Each record gives: clone size, D gene, V gene, J gene, CDR3 DNA, CDR3 protein. D genes are given only for firm matches. Clone size, where shown, is once, few, many, or a class for clones that have expanded.

clone size: -; D gene: -; V gene: TRBV20-1; J gene: TRBJ2-5; CDR3 DNA: TGCAGTGCCACAATCCCGGGACGGGGACAAGAGACCCAGTACTTC; CDR3 protein: CSATIPGRGQETQYF
clone size: -; D gene: -; V gene: TRBV4-1; J gene: TRBJ2-1; CDR3 DNA: TGCGCCAGCAGCCGGATTGGGTGGAATGAGCAGTTCTTC; CDR3 protein: CASSRIGWNEQFF
clone size: -; D gene: TRBD1; V gene: TRBV28; J gene: TRBJ2-7; CDR3 DNA: TGTGCCAGCAGTTCTACCGGGACAGGGAGCTACGAGCAGTACTTC; CDR3 protein: CASSSTGTGSYEQYF
clone size: -; D gene: -; V gene: TRBV6-5; J gene: TRBJ2-7; CDR3 DNA: TGTGCCAGCAGTCTCAGGGGTGTGGGCTACGAGCAGTACTTC; CDR3 protein: CASSLRGVGYEQYF
clone size: once; D gene: -; V gene: TRBV15; J gene: TRBJ2-5; CDR3 DNA: TGTGCCACCAGCAGAGACCCCCGGGCTAAGGAGACCCAGTACTTC; CDR3 protein: CATSRDPRAKETQYF
clone size: -; D gene: -; V gene: TRBV7-8; J gene: TRBJ1-5; CDR3 DNA: TGTGCCAGCAGCAGAAGGACGGGGATGGGGCAGCCCCAGCATTTT; CDR3 protein: CASSRRTGMGQPQHF
clone size: -; D gene: -; V gene: TRBV20-1; J gene: TRBJ2-5; CDR3 DNA: TGCAGTGCTAGTATGGCTCCCGGAGCGACCCAGTACTTC; CDR3 protein: CSASMAPGATQYF
clone size: -; D gene: -; V gene: TRBV7-2; J gene: TRBJ2-7; CDR3 DNA: TGTGCCAGCAGCTTAGCTTGGGTGGGCGAGCAGTACTTC; CDR3 protein: CASSLAWVGEQYF
clone size: -; D gene: -; V gene: TRBV5-6; J gene: TRBJ1-1; CDR3 DNA: TGTGCCAGCAGCTTGGCCAATCTTGTTGGCCCTGAAGCTTTCTTT; CDR3 protein: CASSLANLVGPEAFF
clone size: -; D gene: -; V gene: TRBV4-1; J gene: TRBJ1-5; CDR3 DNA: TGCGCCAGCAGCGAAAGAGGGGGATCGGGAGGTCAGCCCCAGCATTTT; CDR3 protein: CASSERGGSGGQPQHF
clone size: -; D gene: -; V gene: TRBV28; J gene: TRBJ1-2; CDR3 DNA: TGTGCCATCGCCGGGGGGGTCCGCCCCTATGGCTACACCTTC; CDR3 protein: CAIAGGVRPYGYTF
clone size: -; D gene: -; V gene: TRBV20-1; J gene: TRBJ2-5; CDR3 DNA: TGCAGTGCTAGAGATGGTAGGGAAGAGACCCAGTACTTC; CDR3 protein: CSARDGREETQYF
clone size: -; D gene: TRBD1; V gene: TRBV28; J gene: TRBJ2-7; CDR3 DNA: TGTGCCAGCAAGGGACAGGGGGTTTACGAGCAGTACTTC; CDR3 protein: CASKGQGVYEQYF
clone size: -; D gene: TRBD1; V gene: TRBV5-4; J gene: TRBJ1-2; CDR3 DNA: TGTGCCAGCAGCTTGGTGGACAGGTCGCAGTATGGCTACACCTTC; CDR3 protein: CASSLVDRSQYGYTF
clone size: -; D gene: -; V gene: TRBV11-2; J gene: TRBJ1-6; CDR3 DNA: TGTGCCAGCAGCTGGGAGGGAGCACCCCTCCACTTT; CDR3 protein: CASSWEGAPLHF
clone size: -; D gene: -; V gene: TRBV6-5; J gene: TRBJ2-5; CDR3 DNA: TGTGCCAGCAGGGGGCTAGCGCCCGAGCGGGAGACCCAGTACTTC; CDR3 protein: CASRGLAPERETQYF
clone size: -; D gene: -; V gene: TRBV30; J gene: TRBJ1-3; CDR3 DNA: TGTGCCTGGAGTGTTGGGGGGCTCGGAAACACCATATATTTT; CDR3 protein: CAWSVGGLGNTIYF
clone size: -; D gene: TRBD1; V gene: TRBV10-2; J gene: TRBJ1-2; CDR3 DNA: TGCGCCAGCAGGCAACCTCTTGGACAGGGGATAGATGGCTACACCTTC; CDR3 protein: CASRQPLGQGIDGYTF
clone size: -; D gene: -; V gene: TRBV20-1; J gene: TRBJ1-1; CDR3 DNA: TGCAGTGCTACCTCCGGGACTGGGATTATGAACACTGAAGCTTTCTTT; CDR3 protein: CSATSGTGIMNTEAFF
clone size: -; D gene: -; V gene: TRBV7-2; J gene: TRBJ1-4; CDR3 DNA: TGTGCCAGCAGCTTAGATCGGCTCGAAAAACTGTTTTTT; CDR3 protein: CASSLDRLEKLFF
clone size: -; D gene: TRBD1; V gene: TRBV29-1; J gene: TRBJ1-4; CDR3 DNA: TGCAGCGGTCCCAAGACAGGGGAGGGTGAAAAACTGTTTTTT; CDR3 protein: CSGPKTGEGEKLFF
clone size: -; D gene: -; V gene: TRBV6-5; J gene: TRBJ1-3; CDR3 DNA: TGTGCCAGCAGTTACTCGATCCAGACGGATCACTCTGGAAACACCATATATTTT; CDR3 protein: CASSYSIQTDHSGNTIYF
clone size: -; D gene: -; V gene: TRBV30; J gene: TRBJ1-1; CDR3 DNA: TGTGCCTGGAGGGATACAGGGATCACTGAAGCTTTCTTT; CDR3 protein: CAWRDTGITEAFF
clone size: -; D gene: TRBD1; V gene: TRBV19; J gene: TRBJ2-7; CDR3 DNA: TGTGCCAGTAGTTCTAACAGGGGGTACGAGCAGTACTTC; CDR3 protein: CASSSNRGYEQYF
clone size: -; D gene: TRBD1; V gene: TRBV10-3; J gene: TRBJ1-5; CDR3 DNA: TGTGCCACATCAGGACAGGATAGCAATCAGCCCCAGCATTTT; CDR3 protein: CATSGQDSNQPQHF
clone size: -; D gene: -; V gene: TRBV28; J gene: TRBJ1-3; CDR3 DNA: TGTGCCAGTGTACAGAACTCTGGAAACACCATATATTTT; CDR3 protein: CASVQNSGNTIYF
clone size: once; D gene: TRBD2; V gene: TRBV20-1; J gene: TRBJ2-5; CDR3 DNA: TGCAGTGCCCGGGGACTAGCGGGAGGGCAAGAGACCCAGTACTTC; CDR3 protein: CSARGLAGGQETQYF
clone size: -; D gene: -; V gene: TRBV2; J gene: TRBJ1-2; CDR3 DNA: TGTGCCAGCAGCCTCCAGGGAGCGTCCTATGGCTACACCTTC; CDR3 protein: CASSLQGASYGYTF
clone size: -; D gene: TRBD1; V gene: TRBV24-1; J gene: TRBJ2-3; CDR3 DNA: TGTGCCACCAGTGACAAGACCGGGACAGAGACGACCCTAATTCAATCGGATACGCAGTATTTT; CDR3 protein: CATSDKTGTETTLIQSDTQYF
clone size: -; D gene: -; V gene: TRBV18; J gene: TRBJ1-3; CDR3 DNA: TGTGCCAGCTCACCACTGGGCTCAGGGGAGACTGGAAACACCATATATTTT; CDR3 protein: CASSPLGSGETGNTIYF
clone size: -; D gene: TRBD1; V gene: TRBV20-1; J gene: TRBJ1-5; CDR3 DNA: TGCAGTGCTGCAGGGACAGCGAGCAATCAGCCCCAGCATTTT; CDR3 protein: CSAAGTASNQPQHF
clone size: -; D gene: TRBD2; V gene: TRBV6-2/TRBV6-3; J gene: TRBJ2-1; CDR3 DNA: TGTGCCAGCAGTTACGATGGACTAGCGGGATCTTTGAGCTCCTACAATGAGCAGTTCTTC; CDR3 protein: CASSYDGLAGSLSSYNEQFF
clone size: once; D gene: TRBD1; V gene: TRBV18; J gene: TRBJ1-5; CDR3 DNA: TGTGCCAGCTCACTTGGACAGGGGCGTCAGCCCCAGCATTTT; CDR3 protein: CASSLGQGRQPQHF
clone size: -; D gene: TRBD2; V gene: TRBV5-1; J gene: TRBJ2-2; CDR3 DNA: TGCGCCAGCAGCCGCGGGACTAGCTTGTTTGGCGGGGAGCTGTTTTTT; CDR3 protein: CASSRGTSLFGGELFF
clone size: -; D gene: TRBD1; V gene: TRBV28; J gene: TRBJ2-3; CDR3 DNA: TGTGCCAGCAGGCCACAGGGGGGAGCAACGCAGTATTTT; CDR3 protein: CASRPQGGATQYF
clone size: -; D gene: -; V gene: TRBV30; J gene: TRBJ1-5; CDR3 DNA: TGTGCCTGGAGTGCTCGGCTAAATCAGCCCCAGCATTTT; CDR3 protein: CAWSARLNQPQHF
clone size: -; D gene: TRBD2; V gene: TRBV24-1; J gene: TRBJ2-1; CDR3 DNA: TGTGCCACCAGTGCGATAGCGGGAGGGAAAGATGAGCAGTTCTTC; CDR3 protein: CATSAIAGGKDEQFF
clone size: -; D gene: -; V gene: TRBV7-3; J gene: TRBJ2-6; CDR3 DNA: TGTGCCAGCAGCCCAGCTGAAGGCCAATCTTCTGGGGCCAACGTCCTGACTTTC; CDR3 protein: CASSPAEGQSSGANVLTF
clone size: -; D gene: -; V gene: TRBV30; J gene: TRBJ2-1; CDR3 DNA: TGTGCCTGGAGTGCCGCAGGGCCCATCAATGAGCAGTTCTTC; CDR3 protein: CAWSAAGPINEQFF
clone size: -; D gene: -; V gene: TRBV20-1; J gene: TRBJ2-6; CDR3 DNA: TGCAGTGCCCCCCCCGGGGTCGATGGGGCCAACGTCCTGACTTTC; CDR3 protein: CSAPPGVDGANVLTF
clone size: -; D gene: -; V gene: TRBV3-1; J gene: TRBJ2-3; CDR3 DNA: TGTGCCAGCAGCCAAGCGGGGCGCACAGATACGCAGTATTTT; CDR3 protein: CASSQAGRTDTQYF
clone size: -; D gene: TRBD2; V gene: TRBV5-1; J gene: TRBJ2-7; CDR3 DNA: TGCGCCAGCAGTCCCACTAGCGGGACCTTATACGAGCAGTACTTC; CDR3 protein: CASSPTSGTLYEQYF
clone size: -; D gene: -; V gene: TRBV20-1; J gene: TRBJ1-2; CDR3 DNA: TGCAGTGCTCCTCCTGGAGGGAGCACCACTAACTATGGCTACACCTTC; CDR3 protein: CSAPPGGSTTNYGYTF
clone size: -; D gene: -; V gene: TRBV3-1; J gene: TRBJ2-3; CDR3 DNA: TGTGCCAGCAGCCAACCGGGGCGGGATACGCAGTATTTT; CDR3 protein: CASSQPGRDTQYF
clone size: -; D gene: -; V gene: TRBV7-2; J gene: TRBJ2-7; CDR3 DNA: TGTGCCAGCAGCTCCCAACGGGTAAACTACGAGCAGTACTTC; CDR3 protein: CASSSQRVNYEQYF
clone size: -; D gene: -; V gene: TRBV2; J gene: TRBJ2-5; CDR3 DNA: TGTGCCAGCAGTGAAGGGACTGCGTCTCGTCCTTACTTC; CDR3 protein: CASSEGTASRPYF